These 32 T cell receptor beta chains were all obtained from the same sample, sequenced in a study of neurological immune-mediated disorders. TCRdb re-called the 5' RACE reads with MiXCR, one entry per CDR3 protein. The sample has tens of thousands of distinct CDR3 sequences, about 3% seen once. Sequenced material: PBMCs. The receptors shown here come from a man aged 35 to 55 with multiple sclerosis.

In this sample, this clonotype turned up many times. The CDR3 coding sequence is TGTGCCAGCCGCCTGTCGGGGGGCTGGTATGGCTACACCTTC. Protein sequence: CASRLSGGWYGYTF. The chain is built from TRBV12-3 or TRBV12-4 and TRBJ1-2; the D gene is possibly TRBD1 (6 bases). Trimming pared 8 bases from V and 5 bases from J, leaving 18 bases between. This CDR3 region has 14 residues.

This clonotype was seen repeatedly, ten times or more. This chain links TRBV29-1 with TRBJ2-1; tentatively, D is TRBD1 (6 bases). The CDR3 is 16 residues long. The ends were cut back, 7 bases at V and 4 bases at J, with 23 bases in the middle. The germline gives CDR1 SQVTM, CDR2 ANQGSEA. The CDR3 reads CSAKEQGSGVYNEQFF. The CDR3 coding sequence is TGCAGCGCAAAAGAGCAGGGGAGTGGGGTTTACAATGAGCAGTTCTTC.

This clonotype was found many times. The CDR3: CASSFPGELFF. The CDR3, as DNA: TGTGCCAGCAGCTTCCCCGGGGAGCTGTTTTTT. V and J are TRBV7-9 and TRBJ2-2, with D unresolved. This CDR3 region has 11 residues. The germline CDR1 and CDR2 sequences are SEHNR and FQNEAQ (reference sequence). Trimming shortened V by 3 bases and J by 6 bases, and 2 bases separated the two germline ends.

This clonotype was seen at least ten times. Relative to the germline gene, one junction end is altered; a read error may explain this. This sequence joins TRBV7-7 and TRBJ1-2, with D tentatively TRBD1 (6 bases). Germline CDR1 reads SSHAT; CDR2 reads FNYEAQ (reference sequence). This CDR3 contains 14 residues. The CDR3 protein is CASSLTDRGVGYTF. The CDR3 DNA reads as TGTGCTAGCAGCTTAACGGACAGAGGAGTTGGCTACACCTTC. Drawing the rest from reference TRBV7-7 and TRBJ1-2, the complete variable domain is GAGVSQSPRYKVTKRGQDVTLRCDPISSHATLYWYQQALGQGPEFLTYFNYEAQPDKSGLPSDRFSAERPEGSISTLTIQRTEQRDSAMYRCASSLTDRGVGYTFGSGTRLTVV.

The rearrangement uses TRBV25-1 and TRBJ2-1; D is undetermined. CDR1 and CDR2 from the germline V gene are MGHDK and SYGVNS. V lost 1 base and J lost 12, with 13 bases in between. There are 13 residues in the CDR3. CDR3 protein: CASSESSGPSQFF. Here the CDR3 DNA reads TGTGCCAGCAGTGAATCATCCGGCCCGTCGCAGTTCTTC.

Many counts were recorded for this clonotype. The chain joins TRBV6-6 to TRBJ2-3; perhaps TRBD2 as D (7 bases). Trimming shortened V by 3 bases and J by 5 bases, and 12 bases separated the two germline ends. The CDR3 totals 14 residues. The germline V gene has CDR1 MNHNY and CDR2 SVGAGI (reference sequence). The chain's CDR3 is CASSYGGGQDTQYF. The CDR3 DNA reads as TGTGCCAGCAGTTATGGGGGGGGGCAAGATACGCAGTATTTT.

This clonotype was detected many times. This CDR3 is CASSQGQKNSPLHF. The CDR3 DNA is TGTGCCAGCAGCCAAGGACAGAAAAATTCACCCCTCCACTTT. The chain is built from TRBV3-1 and TRBJ1-6; a weak D match, TRBD1 (5 bases). Germline lookup yields CDR1 LGHDT and CDR2 YNNKEL (reference sequence). V was shortened by 1 base and J by 7 bases, with 8 bases between the two germline ends. CDR3 length: 14 amino acids.

This clonotype was recorded a few times. V gene TRBV20-1 combines with J gene TRBJ2-7; D assignment may be TRBD1 or TRBD2 (5 bases each). Per germline, CDR1 DFQATT and CDR2 SNEGSKA (reference sequence). The CDR3 totals 13 residues. V lost 6 bases, J lost 6 bases, and 18 bases lay in between. CDR3 coding DNA: TGCAGTGCGGCCCGGGAAAGGGGCATCGAGCAGTACTTC. It encodes CSAARERGIEQYF.

This clonotype showed up just a few times. This chain joins TRBV10-3 and TRBJ2-1; D not resolved. The CDR3 length is 14 residues. The ends were cut back, 2 bases at V and 5 bases at J, with 10 bases in the middle. Germline assignment: CDR1 ENHRY and CDR2 SYGVKD. CDR3 nucleotide sequence: TGTGCCATCAGTGAGATTCTGGGTGACAATGAGCAGTTCTTC. Translating it yields CAISEILGDNEQFF.

V gene TRBV7-9 combines with J gene TRBJ2-7, with TRBD2 matching 7 bases. Per the germline V gene, CDR1 is SEHNR and CDR2 is FQNEAQ (reference sequence). Trimming removed 5 bases from V and 5 bases from J; junction bases left unmatched: 0. This CDR3 comprises 11 residues. The CDR3 loop is CASSRGDEQYF. The CDR3 DNA reads TGTGCCAGCAGCCGGGGGGACGAGCAGTACTTC.

This clonotype was found many times. The CDR3 nucleotides are TGCAGTGCCCCCGGACTAGCGGGGGGTCCAGTATACGGGGAGCTGTTTTTT. Translation gives CSAPGLAGGPVYGELFF. The chain recombines TRBV20-1 with TRBJ2-2, with 14 positions matching TRBD2. Germline lookup yields CDR1 DFQATT and CDR2 SNEGSKA (reference sequence). V gave up 6 bases and J gave up 7 bases; unmatched junction bases: 13. The CDR3 spans 17 residues.

Worth noting for this clonotype: Germline and junction disagree at one end, which may indicate a read error. The J gene is TRBJ1-5, the V gene TRBV12-3 or TRBV12-4; D is possibly TRBD1 (5 bases). This CDR3 region has 14 residues. CDR3 sequence: CASSHDRNNQPQNF. The CDR3 DNA follows: TGTGCCAGCAGTCACGACAGAAACAATCAGCCCCAGAATTTT.

This clonotype was found many times. CDR3 nucleotide sequence: TGTGCCAGCAGCACCGGACTAGCCTACAATGAGCAGTTCTTC. Its protein is CASSTGLAYNEQFF. The chain is built from TRBV11-3 and TRBJ2-1; 7 nucleotides line up with TRBD2. The CDR3 is made up of 14 amino acids. V was pared by 5 bases and J by 2 bases, with 3 bases of the junction left unmatched. Germline V gives CDR1 SGHNT, CDR2 YENEEA. Full variable domain (rest looked up from reference TRBV11-3 and TRBJ2-1): EAGVVQSPRYKIIEKKQPVAFWCNPISGHNTLYWYLQNLGQGPELLIRYENEEAVDDSQLPKDRFSAERLKGVDSTLKIQPAELGDSAVYLCASSTGLAYNEQFFGPGTRLTVL.

The sample holds a few counts of this clonotype. The chain uses TRBV5-5 and TRBJ2-1, with a tentative D call TRBD1 (5 bases). CDR3 length: 15 residues. Between the trimmed V and J ends, which lost 2 bases and 5 bases, there was a span of 14 bases. Germline CDR1 is SGHKS and CDR2 is YYEKEE (reference sequence). As DNA, the CDR3 is TGTGCCAGCAGCTTTACGTGGGGCCGGGACAATGAGCAGTTCTTC. Residues: CASSFTWGRDNEQFF.

This clonotype was observed at least ten times. The chain employs TRBV7-9 and TRBJ2-3; D perhaps matches TRBD2 (5 bases). V lost 5 bases to trimming and J lost 11 bases, with 11 bases between them. CDR1 and CDR2 from the germline V gene are SEHNR and FQNEAQ (reference sequence). The CDR3 is made up of 11 amino acids. CDR3 sequence (DNA): TGTGCCAGCAGCGTGGAGGTGAGGCAGTATTTT. Translated, it gives CASSVEVRQYF. The full variable domain, in which reference TRBV7-9 and TRBJ2-3 provide the parts outside the CDR3, is DTGVSQNPRHKITKRGQNVTFRCDPISEHNRLYWYRQTLGQGPEFLTYFQNEAQLEKSRLLSDRFSAERPKGSFSTLEIQRTEQGDSAMYLCASSVEVRQYFGPGTRLTVL.

This clonotype came up many times. The CDR3: CSASFQGAGNIQYF. The CDR3 DNA is TGCAGTGCTAGTTTCCAGGGGGCCGGAAACATTCAGTACTTC. The chain carries TRBV20-1 and TRBJ2-4; 8 nucleotides agree with TRBD1. CDR3 size: 14 residues. Germline V gene data show CDR1 as DFQATT and CDR2 as SNEGSKA (reference sequence). Unmatched junction bases numbered 7, after V lost 3 bases and J lost 6 bases.

This clonotype was seen repeatedly, ten times or more. This chain uses TRBV20-1 with TRBJ2-5, with 9 positions matching TRBD2. V trimming: 3 bases; J trimming: 2 bases; junction bases outside the gene matches: 1. Germline CDR1 is DFQATT and CDR2 is SNEGSKA (reference sequence). The CDR3 is 13 amino acids. The CDR3 sequence: CSARLAGQETQYF. The DNA for the CDR3 is TGCAGTGCTAGGCTAGCGGGGCAAGAGACCCAGTACTTC.

This clonotype has ten or more counts. The rearrangement links TRBV12-3 or TRBV12-4 to TRBJ1-3, with 10 bases matching TRBD1. CDR3 size: 16 residues. J lost 4 bases, V lost 8 bases, and 11 bases had no gene match. CDR3 sequence: CASQGQGQVSGNTIYF. CDR3 DNA sequence: TGTGCCAGCCAGGGACAGGGGCAGGTTTCCGGAAACACCATATATTTT.

This clonotype came up many times. V and J are TRBV6-1 and TRBJ1-1; no firm D call. The CDR3 totals 12 residues. Germline CDR1 and CDR2: MNHNS and SASEGT. Trimming shortened V by 6 bases and J by 7 bases, and 12 bases separated the two germline ends. The CDR3 region is CASSTPGGEAFF. The CDR3 DNA reads as TGTGCCAGCAGCACTCCGGGCGGTGAAGCTTTCTTT.

This clonotype has a count of ten or more. The chain links TRBV3-1 to TRBJ1-1; maybe TRBD1 (6 bases). Trimming removed 3 bases at V and 7 bases at J, with 9 bases between. From germline, CDR1 is LGHDT and CDR2 YNNKEL (reference sequence). This CDR3 comprises 12 residues. The CDR3 coding sequence is TGTGCCAGCAGCCACGGACAGCGTGAAGCTTTCTTT. It yields the protein CASSHGQREAFF.

On this clonotype: A much larger clone differs by one base, so this may be a read error. This sequence joins TRBV5-1 and TRBJ2-5; the D call may be TRBD1 or TRBD2 (6 bases each). The V end was cut by 2 bases, the J end by 5 bases, with 16 bases between. Germline CDR1 is SGHRS and CDR2 is YFSETQ. The length of the CDR3 is 15 residues. CDR3 loop: CASSLAVGGPETQYF. DNA of the CDR3: TGCGCCAGCAGCTTAGCAGTGGGGGGCCCGGAGACCCAGTACTTC.

This clonotype was observed at least ten times. The junction differs from germline at one of its ends, possibly a read error. The chain links TRBV29-1 to TRBJ1-5; 7 positions match TRBD1. The CDR3 spans 15 residues. Looked up from germline, CDR1 is SQVTM and CDR2 is ANQGSEA. The CDR3: CSVLWTGHSNQPQNF. In DNA form, the CDR3 reads TGCAGCGTTCTCTGGACAGGTCATAGCAATCAGCCCCAGAATTTT.

In this sample, this clonotype turned up many times. The V gene is TRBV12-3 or TRBV12-4, the J gene TRBJ1-5, with D hard to call. V lost 2 bases and J 2 bases, leaving 13 bases between the germline ends. This CDR3 contains 16 residues. CDR3 loop: CASSLSPPSGNQPQHF. The CDR3 bases are TGTGCCAGCAGTTTAAGTCCACCCTCGGGCAATCAGCCCCAGCATTTT.

There are many counts of this clonotype. The chain has TRBV10-3 and TRBJ1-1, with D possibly being TRBD1 (5 bases). Trimming took off 10 bases at V and 3 bases at J, with 18 bases between the two ends. Looked up from germline, CDR1 is ENHRY and CDR2 is SYGVKD. CDR3 length: 14 residues. CDR3 amino acids: CATCPGREHTEAFF. The CDR3 DNA sequence: TGTGCCACCTGCCCGGGACGGGAACACACTGAAGCTTTCTTT.

This clonotype was observed many times. In DNA, the CDR3 is TGTGCCAGCAGCTTTGTGGGGGGAACCTACGAGCAGTACTTC. Amino acids: CASSFVGGTYEQYF. The V call is TRBV5-5, the J call TRBJ2-7; D possibly corresponds to TRBD2 (6 bases). The CDR3 spans 14 residues. The germline V gene encodes CDR1 SGHKS and CDR2 YYEKEE (reference sequence). The V gene lost 2 bases and the J gene lost 2 bases, with 11 bases spanning the gap.

Ten or more counts support this clonotype. Germline and junction disagree at one end, which may indicate a read error. The chain joins TRBV9 to TRBJ1-5; D unresolved. This CDR3 spans 14 amino acids. Per the germline V gene, CDR1 is SGDLS and CDR2 is YYNGEE. The CDR3 bases are TGTGCCAGCAGCGTCGGAGGAGTAGATCAGCCCCAGAATTTT. As protein: CASSVGGVDQPQNF.

This clonotype was observed many times. The chain employs TRBV9 and TRBJ1-5, with D uncertain. CDR3 size: 12 residues. Per germline, CDR1 SGDLS and CDR2 YYNGEE. Deletions cut 2 bases from V and 2 bases from J, with 2 bases between. The DNA of the CDR3 is TGTGCCAGCAGCGTCGGCAATCAGCCCCAGCATTTT. Translated, it gives CASSVGNQPQHF.

This clonotype has at least ten counts. The chain combines TRBV5-1 with TRBJ2-1, with 9 bases matching TRBD2. CDR1 is SGHRS and CDR2 is YFSETQ in the germline V gene. V was clipped by 0 bases and J by 4 bases; unmatched bases: 5. CDR3 length: 16 residues. The CDR3 bases are TGCGCCAGCAGCTTGGCTAGCGGGACGGTATACAATGAGCAGTTCTTC. Residues: CASSLASGTVYNEQFF. The entire variable domain, with the rest obtained from reference TRBV5-1 and TRBJ2-1, is as follows: KAGVTQTPRYLIKTRGQQVTLSCSPISGHRSVSWYQQTPGQGLQFLFEYFSETQRNKGNFPGRFSGRQFSNSRSEMNVSTLELGDSALYLCASSLASGTVYNEQFFGPGTRLTVL.

This clonotype was seen repeatedly, ten times or more. The chain employs TRBV20-1 and TRBJ2-1; 8 positions agree with TRBD1. CDR3 size: 15 residues. Germline CDR1 is DFQATT and CDR2 is SNEGSKA (reference sequence). Germline trimming cut 3 bases from V and 6 bases from J; bases unmatched to any gene: 10. DNA for the CDR3: TGCAGTGCTAGGCCTTTGGGGCAGGGGGCCAATGAGCAGTTCTTC. This encodes CSARPLGQGANEQFF.

In its sample, this clonotype was seen many times. V gene TRBV20-1 combines with J gene TRBJ1-4; 7 bases line up with TRBD1. The CDR3 runs to 15 residues. CDR1 is DFQATT, CDR2 SNEGSKA, per germline (reference sequence). J gave up 0 bases and V 5 bases, and 6 bases lay outside the gene matches. The CDR3 DNA reads TGCAGTGCTCTTGGACAGGCAACAACTAATGAAAAACTGTTTTTT. This codes for CSALGQATTNEKLFF.

This clonotype appeared many times. The chain employs TRBV5-6 and TRBJ1-6; D not certain. The CDR3 is 16 amino acids. Per germline, CDR1 SGHDT and CDR2 YYEEEE. The V end was cut by 2 bases, the J end by 8 bases, with 17 bases between. This CDR3 is CASSFRTEVGDSPLHF. The CDR3 DNA reads TGTGCCAGCAGCTTTCGTACCGAGGTGGGAGATTCACCCCTCCACTTT.

This clonotype was counted at least ten times. The chain is built from TRBV7-6 and TRBJ2-7; D might be TRBD2 (6 bases). The CDR3 loop spans 14 amino acids. Germline V CDR1 and CDR2: SGHVS, FNYEAQ. Trimming pared 5 bases from V and 2 bases from J, leaving 13 bases between. In DNA, the CDR3 is TGTGCCAGCAGCCCTATGGGGAGGACCTACGAGCAGTACTTC. Its protein product is CASSPMGRTYEQYF.